One sample yielded the 14 T cell receptor beta chains listed below, sequenced in a study of beta chain features in type 1 diabetes. Expressed TCRB transcripts were sequenced, since all the RNA that had been isolated was reverse transcribed. Using immunoSEQ multiplex PCR, the repertoire was profiled, and TCRdb retains in-frame clones only, with some absent. Here the sample spans about 290,000 clones, around 7.3% being singletons. Sequencing was done on a sample of central memory CD4+ T cells from blood. The receptors shown here come from a woman aged 18-29 years in good health.

This clone was seen a few times. The chain links TRBV2 to TRBJ1-3, with D uncertain. V was pared by 7 bases and J by 0 bases, with 7 bases between. The CDR3 consists of 13 residues. In germline, CDR1 is SNHLY, CDR2 FYNNEI. CDR3 amino acids: CASTSFSGNTIYF. The CDR3 coding sequence is TGTGCCAGCACATCCTTCTCTGGAAACACCATATATTTT.

A few counts support this clone. The chain recombines TRBV9 with TRBJ2-3; TRBD1 is a possible D gene (6 bases). The V gene lost 0 bases and the J gene lost 1 base, with 9 bases spanning the gap. Germline CDR1 reads SGDLS; CDR2 reads YYNGEE. The CDR3 runs to 15 residues. The chain's CDR3 is CASSVVGGRTDTQYF. The CDR3, as DNA: TGTGCCAGCAGCGTAGTTGGGGGCCGCACAGATACGCAGTATTTT. Looking up the rest from reference TRBV9 and TRBJ2-3 gives the full variable domain: DSGVTQTPKHLITATGQRVTLRCSPRSGDLSVYWYQQSLDQGLQFLIQYYNGEERAKGNILERFSAQQFPDLHSELNLSSLELGDSALYFCASSVVGGRTDTQYFGPGTRLTVL.

This chain uses TRBV5-1 with TRBJ2-7; perhaps TRBD1 as D (5 bases). The CDR3 is 16 amino acids. CDR1 is SGHRS and CDR2 is YFSETQ in the germline V gene. V shed 0 bases and J shed 8 bases, with 21 bases lying between them. The CDR3 loop is CASSLEGETGPVQQYF. CDR3 bases: TGCGCCAGCAGCTTGGAAGGGGAAACTGGCCCCGTCCAGCAGTACTTC.

The gene calls are TRBV7-2 and TRBJ1-5; D might be TRBD1 (6 bases). The germline V and J ends were trimmed by 1 base and 1 base, with 11 bases remaining between them. Per germline, CDR1 SGHTA and CDR2 FQGNSA. The CDR3 sequence is 16 residues long. The CDR3 region has the DNA TGTGCCAGCAGCTTAGTAGGGGGAGGGAGCAATCAGCCCCAGCATTTT. Its protein is CASSLVGGGSNQPQHF. The whole variable domain, remainder taken from reference TRBV7-2 and TRBJ1-5, is GAGVSQSPSNKVTEKGKDVELRCDPISGHTALYWYRQSLGQGLEFLIYFQGNSAPDKSGLPSDRFSAERTGGSVSTLTIQRTQQEDSAVYLCASSLVGGGSNQPQHFGDGTRLSIL.

Comments on this clone: Other DNA sequences of this sample code for an identical CDR3. The chain uses TRBV30 and TRBJ1-5; D remains ambiguous. The ends were cut back, 0 bases at V and 5 bases at J, with 8 bases in the middle. Germline V gene lookup returns CDR1 GTSNPN and CDR2 SVGIG (reference sequence). The CDR3 extends over 13 amino acids. CDR3 sequence: CAWSVQGDQPQHF. CDR3 nucleotides: TGTGCCTGGAGTGTTCAAGGAGATCAGCCCCAGCATTTT.

Many counts were recorded for this clone. The chain has TRBV28 and TRBJ2-6, with D possibly matching TRBD1 (7 bases). Trimming stripped 6 bases from V and 3 bases from J, with 15 bases between. Germline V gives CDR1 MDHEN, CDR2 SYDVKM. The CDR3 consists of 16 residues. This CDR3 reads CASSPGGLIGANVLTF. Written as DNA, the CDR3 is TGTGCCAGCAGCCCAGGGGGGTTGATTGGGGCCAACGTCCTGACTTTC.

This clone showed up just a few times. The V and J genes are TRBV6-5 and TRBJ1-1; D remains ambiguous. The V end was cut by 0 bases, the J end by 6 bases, with 11 bases between. The CDR3 consists of 14 residues. Germline CDR1 MNHEY, CDR2 SVGAGI. In DNA, the CDR3 is TGTGCCAGCAGTTACTCTCAGGCGTGGGCTGAAGCTTTCTTT. This sequence encodes CASSYSQAWAEAFF.

This clone was counted at least ten times. The chain recombines TRBV5-1 with TRBJ2-1; D is perhaps TRBD2 (5 bases). The CDR3 covers 16 residues. V shed 1 base and J shed 4 bases, with 15 bases lying between them. Germline CDR1 is SGHRS and CDR2 is YFSETQ. For the CDR3, the DNA is TGCGCCAGCAGCTTGCGGGGAAGCCTTTCTTACAATGAGCAGTTCTTC. This encodes CASSLRGSLSYNEQFF.

This clone was counted only a few times. This chain links TRBV5-1 with TRBJ1-6; D call uncertain. This CDR3 contains 13 residues. Germline lookup yields CDR1 SGHRS and CDR2 YFSETQ. V dropped 0 bases and J dropped 7 bases, with 5 bases sitting between them. CDR3 nucleotide sequence: TGCGCCAGCAGCTTGGTTGGGAATTCACCCCTCCACTTT. It specifies CASSLVGNSPLHF. Variable domain in full (rest from reference TRBV5-1 and TRBJ1-6): KAGVTQTPRYLIKTRGQQVTLSCSPISGHRSVSWYQQTPGQGLQFLFEYFSETQRNKGNFPGRFSGRQFSNSRSEMNVSTLELGDSALYLCASSLVGNSPLHFGNGTRLTVT.

The gene calls are TRBV7-2 and TRBJ1-2; D is possibly TRBD1 (5 bases). Per the germline V gene, CDR1 is SGHTA and CDR2 is FQGNSA. Deletions cut 2 bases from V and 7 bases from J, with 8 bases between. The CDR3 consists of 12 residues. CDR3 amino acids: CASSLYGGGYTF. The CDR3, as DNA: TGTGCCAGCAGCTTATATGGGGGTGGCTACACCTTC.

V and J are TRBV23-1 and TRBJ1-5, with a weak D call TRBD1 (6 bases). TRBV23-1 is marked as an open reading frame, function uncertain. The CDR3 is made up of 16 amino acids. The V gene lost 5 bases and the J gene lost 5 bases, with 19 bases spanning the gap. CDR3 loop: CASSFGCGQGYQPQHF. The CDR3 DNA sequence: TGCGCCAGCAGTTTCGGATGCGGGCAGGGGTATCAGCCCCAGCATTTT.

This clone was detected once. The chain combines TRBV11-3 with TRBJ2-1; 11 bases map to TRBD1. The trim removed 5 bases at V and 8 bases at J, leaving 8 bases unmatched. CDR1 and CDR2 (germline): SGHNT, YENEEA. The CDR3 loop spans 15 amino acids. CDR3 DNA: TGTGCCAGCAGCGAATTGGGACAGGGGGGCGATGAGCAGTTCTTC. This encodes CASSELGQGGDEQFF.

This clone was detected ten times or more. This chain uses TRBV2 with TRBJ1-4; no reliable D call. V lost 7 bases to trimming and J lost 2 bases, with 5 bases between them. CDR1 SNHLY and CDR2 FYNNEI come from the germline V gene. CDR3 length: 12 amino acids. The CDR3 sequence is CASIGTNEKLFF. In nucleotides, the CDR3 is TGTGCCAGCATTGGGACTAATGAAAAACTGTTTTTT.

This clone was detected ten times or more. The chain employs TRBV7-3 and TRBJ2-3, with D uncertain. The CDR3 totals 12 residues. Trimming took 5 bases from V and 1 from J, leaving 4 bases between them. Germline lookup yields CDR1 SGHTA and CDR2 FQGTGA. The CDR3 protein is CASSGRTDTQYF. As DNA, the CDR3 is TGTGCCAGCAGCGGACGCACAGATACGCAGTATTTT.